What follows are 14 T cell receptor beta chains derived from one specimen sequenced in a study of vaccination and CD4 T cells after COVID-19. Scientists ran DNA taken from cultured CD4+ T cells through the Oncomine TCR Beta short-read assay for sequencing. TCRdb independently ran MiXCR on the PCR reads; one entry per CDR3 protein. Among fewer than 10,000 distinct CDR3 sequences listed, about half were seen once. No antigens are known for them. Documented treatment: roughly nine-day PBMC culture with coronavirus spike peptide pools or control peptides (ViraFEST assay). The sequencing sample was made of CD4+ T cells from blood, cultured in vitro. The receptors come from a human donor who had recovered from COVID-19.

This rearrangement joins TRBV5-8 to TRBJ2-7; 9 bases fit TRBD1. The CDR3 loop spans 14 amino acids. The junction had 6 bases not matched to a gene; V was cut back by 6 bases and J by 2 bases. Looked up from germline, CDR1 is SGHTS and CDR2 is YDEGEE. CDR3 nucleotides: TGTGCCAGCACCAGGACAGGGGCCACCTACGAGCAGTACTTC. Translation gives CASTRTGATYEQYF.

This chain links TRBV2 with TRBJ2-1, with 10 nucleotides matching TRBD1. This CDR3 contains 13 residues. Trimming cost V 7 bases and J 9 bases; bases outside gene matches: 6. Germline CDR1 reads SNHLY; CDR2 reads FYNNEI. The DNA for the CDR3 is TGTGCCAGCACTCGACAGGGGGCGCTTGAGCAGTTCTTC. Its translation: CASTRQGALEQFF.

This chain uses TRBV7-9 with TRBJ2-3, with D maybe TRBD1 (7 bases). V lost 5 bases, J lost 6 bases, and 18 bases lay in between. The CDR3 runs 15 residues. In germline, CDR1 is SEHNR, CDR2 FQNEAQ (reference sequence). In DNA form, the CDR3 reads TGTGCCAGCAGCCTAGGCGACAGGGCGGGGGATACGCAGTATTTT. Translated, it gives CASSLGDRAGDTQYF.

CDR3 sequence reads: CSAREWQGEAFF. CDR3 bases: TGCAGTGCTAGAGAATGGCAGGGTGAAGCTTTCTTT. The J gene is TRBJ1-1, the V gene TRBV20-1, with a possible D match to TRBD1 (5 bases). There are 12 residues in the CDR3. Germline V gene data show CDR1 as DFQATT and CDR2 as SNEGSKA (reference sequence). Trimming pared 0 bases from V and 7 bases from J, leaving 9 bases between.

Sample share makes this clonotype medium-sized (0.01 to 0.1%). CDR3 coding DNA: TGTGCCAGCAGATATCTTACAGGCTCCTATAATTCACCCCTCCACTTT. It yields the protein CASRYLTGSYNSPLHF. The V and J genes are TRBV6-1 and TRBJ1-6; the D gene is possibly TRBD1 (5 bases). With 6 bases removed from V and 0 bases from J, the gap between germline ends came to 12 bases. This CDR3 spans 16 amino acids. Germline V gives CDR1 MNHNS, CDR2 SASEGT.

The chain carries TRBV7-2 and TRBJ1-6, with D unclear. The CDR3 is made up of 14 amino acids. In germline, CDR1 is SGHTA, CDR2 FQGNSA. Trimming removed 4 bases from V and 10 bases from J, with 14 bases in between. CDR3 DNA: TGTGCCAGCAGCTCGCGAAATATAAACTCACCCCTCCACTTT. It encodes CASSSRNINSPLHF.

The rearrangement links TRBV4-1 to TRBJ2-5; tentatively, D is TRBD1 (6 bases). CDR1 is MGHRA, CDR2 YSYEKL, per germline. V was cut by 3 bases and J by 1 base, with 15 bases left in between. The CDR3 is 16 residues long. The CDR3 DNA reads TGCGCCAGCAGCCAGGTCCCCACAGGGTTCCAAGAGACCCAGTACTTC. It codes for CASSQVPTGFQETQYF.

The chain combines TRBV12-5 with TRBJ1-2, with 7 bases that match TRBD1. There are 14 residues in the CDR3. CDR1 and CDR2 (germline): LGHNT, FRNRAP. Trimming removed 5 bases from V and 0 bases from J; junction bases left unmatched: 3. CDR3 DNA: TGTGCTAGTGGTGTGGGGACAGCTAACTATGGCTACACCTTC. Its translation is CASGVGTANYGYTF.

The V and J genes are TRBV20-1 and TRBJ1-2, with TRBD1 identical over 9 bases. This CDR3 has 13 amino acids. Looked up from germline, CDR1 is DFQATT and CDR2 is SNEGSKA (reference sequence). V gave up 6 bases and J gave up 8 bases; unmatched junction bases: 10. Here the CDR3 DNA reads TGCAGTGCAAAAACAGGGGGCGATCGGGGCTACACCTTC. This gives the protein CSAKTGGDRGYTF.

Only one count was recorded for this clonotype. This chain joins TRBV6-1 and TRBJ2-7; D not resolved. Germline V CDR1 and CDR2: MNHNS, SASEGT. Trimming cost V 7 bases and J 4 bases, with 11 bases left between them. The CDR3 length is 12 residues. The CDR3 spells CASTGAAYEQYF. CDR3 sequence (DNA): TGTGCCAGCACCGGTGCTGCGTACGAGCAGTACTTC.

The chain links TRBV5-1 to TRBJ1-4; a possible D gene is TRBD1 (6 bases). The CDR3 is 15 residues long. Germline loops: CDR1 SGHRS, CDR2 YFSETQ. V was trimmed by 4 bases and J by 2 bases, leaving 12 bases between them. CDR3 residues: CASSGAGGTNEKLFF. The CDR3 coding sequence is TGCGCCAGCAGCGGTGCGGGGGGCACTAATGAAAAACTGTTTTTT.

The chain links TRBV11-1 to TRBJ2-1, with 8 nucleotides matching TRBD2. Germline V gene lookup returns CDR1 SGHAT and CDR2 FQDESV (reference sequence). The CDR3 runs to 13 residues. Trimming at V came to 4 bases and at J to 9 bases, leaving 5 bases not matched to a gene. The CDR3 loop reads CASSYRGGTEQFF. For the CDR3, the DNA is TGTGCCAGCAGCTACCGGGGGGGAACTGAGCAGTTCTTC.

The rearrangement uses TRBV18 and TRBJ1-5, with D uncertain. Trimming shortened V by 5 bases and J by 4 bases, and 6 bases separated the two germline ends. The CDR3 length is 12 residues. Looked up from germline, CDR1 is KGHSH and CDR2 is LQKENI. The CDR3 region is CASSSENQPQHF. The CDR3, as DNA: TGTGCCAGCTCATCCGAGAATCAGCCCCAGCATTTT.

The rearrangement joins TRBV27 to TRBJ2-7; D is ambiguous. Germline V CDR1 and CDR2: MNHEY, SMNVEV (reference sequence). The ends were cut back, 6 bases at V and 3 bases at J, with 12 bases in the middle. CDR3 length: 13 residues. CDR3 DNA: TGTGCCAGCAGCCGCAACCCCTACTACGAGCAGTACTTC. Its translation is CASSRNPYYEQYF.